This T cell receptor (beta chain) was found in a study of shared clonotypes between healthy human individuals. Study context: A couple of women and a few men aged 18 to 49 made up the donors. The study's findings and limits: Naive subsets generally had larger estimated richness than memory subsets.

Replicate PCRs for sorted subsets used 200 ng DNA; this equaled tens of thousands of T cell genomes. Measured with immunoSEQ multiplex PCR; TCRdb has only the in-frame clones, and not every one. The data contain under 2.5 million clones, about 90% of them singletons. The CDR3 sequence is 17 residues long. The germline V gene encodes CDR1 SGHTA and CDR2 FQGTGA. After removal of 2 bases from V and 2 bases from J, the junction contained 7 bases not matched to a gene. Points on this clone: The antigen remains undetermined.

Negatively enriched CD4+ T cells were divided by CD45RA into naive and memory. The chain combines TRBV7-3 with TRBJ2-3; TRBD2 matches 10 bases. The sequencing input was naive CD4+ T cells from PBMCs. The subset denotes: CD45RA+ positively selected. The clonotype originates from a man younger than 35 in good health. Some clones in this sample may be carry-over from other donors' samples. This CDR3 reads CASSLDLSGRVTDTQYF. Here the CDR3 DNA reads TGTGCCAGCAGCTTAGATCTGAGCGGGAGGGTCACAGATACGCAGTATTTT.